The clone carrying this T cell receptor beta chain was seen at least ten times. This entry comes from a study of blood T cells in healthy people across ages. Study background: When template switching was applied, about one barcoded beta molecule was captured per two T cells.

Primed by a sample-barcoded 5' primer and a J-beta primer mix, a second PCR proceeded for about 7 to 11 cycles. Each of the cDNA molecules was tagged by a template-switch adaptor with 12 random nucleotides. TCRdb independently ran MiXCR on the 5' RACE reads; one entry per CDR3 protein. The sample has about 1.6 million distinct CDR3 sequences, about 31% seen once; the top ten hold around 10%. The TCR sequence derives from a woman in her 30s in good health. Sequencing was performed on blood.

For the CDR3, the DNA is TGCAGTGCTAGAGATCTGTGGGGGGCCTACGAGCAGTACTTC. It specifies CSARDLWGAYEQYF. The rearrangement uses TRBV20-1 and TRBJ2-7, with D perhaps matching TRBD2 (6 bases). The germline CDR1 and CDR2 sequences are DFQATT and SNEGSKA (reference sequence). This CDR3 is 14 amino acids long. V shed 0 bases and J shed 2 bases, with 11 bases lying between them.